This T cell receptor beta chain is from a study of memory CD4+ T cells and cytomegalovirus serostatus. The sort gate was single viable CD3+CD4+CD8-CD45RO+ cells for memory CD4+ T cells. Serum IgG to CMV pp150, pp28, p38 and p52 defined serostatus. Total CD4+ T cells were enriched by CD4 positive selection. Comment on this clone: Its antigen is unidentified.

This CDR3 spans 13 amino acids. Germline values: CDR1 MDHEN, CDR2 SYDVKM. With 5 bases removed from V and 3 bases from J, the gap between germline ends came to 11 bases. Per the original data handling: Out-of-frame sequences were removed, leaving about 2.2 million distinct TCRbeta sequences. Here immunoSEQ multiplex PCR was the method, and the copy in TCRdb shows in-frame clones only, minus some. V, J and clone size reflect that table, while D and trimming were determined from the DNA. The sample carries 45,000 to 65,000 clones, approximately 82% recorded once. Study-level results: CMV serostatus prediction reached median AUC approximately 0.95, or 0.91 with US-trained model.

The specimen sequenced was memory CD4+ T cells from blood. This chain links TRBV28 with TRBJ2-7; D might be TRBD1 or TRBD2, each matching 7 bases. The origin of this receptor is an adult in good health and CMV-seropositive. In DNA, the CDR3 is TGTGCCAGCAGTCCAGGGGGGGGCTACGAGCAGTACTTC. As protein: CASSPGGGYEQYF.